The clone carrying this T cell receptor beta chain was recorded a few times. What it binds is not known. The data were obtained in a study of CD8+CD57+ T cells in acquired aplastic anemia. The sequenced patients had an expansion of CD8+CD57+ cells seen by flow cytometry. Patients had undergone no therapy by the time their blood was sampled. Germline V gives CDR1 LNHDA, CDR2 SQIVND (reference sequence). The trim removed 5 bases at V and 2 bases at J, leaving 7 bases unmatched. CDR3 size: 15 residues. Using genomic DNA as the template, TCR beta VDJ and CDR3 profiling was carried out. TCRdb reanalysed the reads using MiXCR and keeps one entry per CDR3 protein. This repertoire shows around 430,000 distinct CDR3 sequences, around a third found once; its top ten account for around 0.82%. Study-level results: Around 30 sequences, all CD8+ CDR3, were shared between patients and controls.

This chain links TRBV19 with TRBJ1-1; TRBD1 matches at 8 bases. This receptor was identified in a human donor with aplastic anemia. Sequenced: sorted CD4+, CD8+, or CD8+CD57+ T cells (not recorded which) from PBMCs. The CDR3 spells CASSPRTGRNTEAFF. CDR3 nucleotides: TGTGCCAGTAGTCCTCGGACAGGGCGAAACACTGAAGCTTTCTTT.